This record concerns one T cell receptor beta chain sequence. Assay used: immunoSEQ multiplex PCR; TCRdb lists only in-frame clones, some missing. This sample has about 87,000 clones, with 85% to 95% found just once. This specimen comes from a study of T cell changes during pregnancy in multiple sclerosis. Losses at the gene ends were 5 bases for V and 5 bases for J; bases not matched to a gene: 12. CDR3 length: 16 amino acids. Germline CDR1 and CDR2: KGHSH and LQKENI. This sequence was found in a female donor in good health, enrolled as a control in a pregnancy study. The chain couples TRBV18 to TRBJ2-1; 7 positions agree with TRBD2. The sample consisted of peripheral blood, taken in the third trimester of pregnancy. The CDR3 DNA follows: TGTGCCAGCTCAAAAGCCCGCGGGAGCGGCGACAATGAGCAGTTCTTC. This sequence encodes CASSKARGSGDNEQFF.